This T cell receptor (beta chain) was recorded in a study of long-term antiretroviral therapy in people with HIV. Whole-study findings and limits: At every time point, clones expanded before ART dominated the repertoire. Repertoires with HIV possessed tighter CDR3 length spans than those of controls. Specimens of blood were obtained during about 2003 to 2018, possibly under older ART regimens.

Cryopreserved PBMC numbered roughly 0.9-11 million per sample before DNA extraction. Details on this clone: What it binds is not known.

Investigators performed immunoSEQ version v3.0 at survey level. Some clones are missing from TCRdb's copy, which holds only in-frame ones; the method was immunoSEQ multiplex PCR. Counted here are about 35,000 clones, 75% to 90% occurring once; the ten biggest clones make up 5.5% to 8%. The sample consisted of unsorted PBMCs, taken 1 year after starting antiretroviral therapy. This TCR was sampled from a man between 18 and 29 years old with HIV.

CDR3 sequence: CASSPQTGLSGNTIYF. DNA of the CDR3: TGTGCCAGCAGCCCCCAGACAGGGCTCTCTGGAAACACCATATATTTT. The V gene is TRBV9, the J gene TRBJ1-3, with 7 bases fitting TRBD1. The germline gives CDR1 SGDLS, CDR2 YYNGEE. V lost 4 bases, J lost 0 bases, and 7 bases stayed unmatched. This CDR3 has 16 residues.